This T cell receptor (beta chain) was observed in a study of blood T cell repertoires in COVID-19. Study overall: Collection of acute and convalescent COVID-19 samples took place in the United States, Italy and Spain. PBMCs, B-cell-depleted T cells, or T cells provided the cDNA or gDNA that made up the material.

The authors' processing: For nucleated cells, counts were estimated from reference gene primer amplification. Sequencing used immunoSEQ multiplex PCR; TCRdb keeps in-frame clones, though not all of them. The D gene and trimming were derived from the DNA, and the V and J assignments and clone size from that table. The table includes about 240,000 clones, 80% to 90% detected once. Trimming left V 1 base short and J 6 bases short, with 9 bases between. The germline CDR1 and CDR2 sequences are SEHNR and FQNEAQ (reference sequence). The CDR3 is made up of 13 amino acids. Sequencing was done on a sample of peripheral blood. The source is a man aged 55 to 69 with acute or convalescent COVID-19. This chain uses TRBV7-9 with TRBJ1-2; D unclear. CDR3 in amino acids: CASSLGRVDGYTF. Written as DNA, the CDR3 is TGTGCCAGCAGCTTAGGTCGGGTGGATGGCTACACCTTC.